This TCR beta chain came from a study of blood T cells in healthy people across ages. Findings and limits, study-wide: The CMV status of each donor remained undetermined, and this could have confounded shifts in expanded clonotypes.

The CDR3 totals 13 residues. V lost 7 bases and J lost 8, with 15 bases in between. In germline, CDR1 is SGHTA, CDR2 FQGNSA. The sample, roughly 9.1 milliliters of peripheral blood, was drawn from each donor. Points on this clonotype: Its antigen remains unidentified.

The second PCR ran about 6 to 12 cycles with a sample-barcoded 5' primer and J-beta primers. TCRdb re-called the 5' RACE reads through MiXCR, storing one row per CDR3 protein. The data hold about 930,000 distinct CDR3 sequences, with 25% to 35% observed a single time. Separately, the same data were catalogued under a study of T cells of mothers and their children. That source reports: Healthy Caucasian mothers, a few in number, and their six children were the donors. It was through the M1S primer of the second PCR that sample barcodes and 2-4 random nucleotides were added.

This TCR derives from a woman aged 40 to 50 in good health. Sequencing was performed on blood. V and J are TRBV7-2 and TRBJ2-1; maybe TRBD1 (5 bases). The CDR3 protein is CASNRPQGHEQFF. Here the CDR3 DNA reads TGTGCCAGCAACAGACCTCAGGGTCATGAGCAGTTCTTC.